The clone carrying this TCR beta chain was observed a single time. Antigen unknown. Libraries were prepared by immunoSEQ multiplex PCR; TCRdb keeps only in-frame clonotypes and omits some of them. The data show about 37,000 clones, over 80% seen once. These data originate in a study of OX40 agonist ivuxolimab in advanced cancers. Study-wide background: Ivuxolimab, an antibody acting as an agonist of OX40 (CD134), was used to treat patients. Past anti-PD-1, anti-PD-L1 or anti-CTLA-4 therapy was accepted, and roughly 40% had received some.

Trimming removed 4 bases from V and 7 bases from J, with 11 bases in between. CDR1 SQVTM and CDR2 ANQGSEA come from the germline V gene. CDR3 size: 12 residues. Study-level points and caveats: CD4+ and CD8+ T cells in blood underwent clonal expansion by week 6 at 0.1 to 3.0 mg/kg.

The specimen comprised CD4+ or CD8+ T cells sorted from blood, sampled in a trial of the OX40 agonist ivuxolimab. The origin of this receptor is an adult with an advanced solid tumor such as melanoma, head and neck, liver or kidney cancer. This chain connects TRBV29-1 to TRBJ2-1, with D perhaps matching TRBD2 (6 bases). The CDR3 nucleotides read TGCAGCGTTGTACCGGGAGTGAATGAGCAGTTCTTC. It specifies CSVVPGVNEQFF.